A single sample gave rise to the 26 T cell receptor beta chains below, sequenced in a study of blood T cell repertoires in COVID-19. The repertoire was sequenced with immunoSEQ multiplex PCR; TCRdb's copy has only in-frame clones and lacks some. This table holds approximately 190,000 clones, under 90% found once. The sequencing sample was made of peripheral blood. These receptors were collected from a human donor in a cohort sampled during active COVID-19.

The rearrangement joins TRBV5-1 to TRBJ2-7, with a weak D call TRBD1 (6 bases). CDR3 size: 12 residues. CDR1 is SGHRS and CDR2 is YFSETQ in the germline V gene. The V end was cut by 4 bases, the J end by 7 bases, with 12 bases between. The CDR3 here is CASSGTGSEQYF. CDR3 bases: TGCGCCAGCAGCGGAACAGGGAGTGAGCAGTACTTC. Using reference TRBV5-1 and TRBJ2-7 for the parts outside the CDR3, the full variable domain is KAGVTQTPRYLIKTRGQQVTLSCSPISGHRSVSWYQQTPGQGLQFLFEYFSETQRNKGNFPGRFSGRQFSNSRSEMNVSTLELGDSALYLCASSGTGSEQYFGPGTRLTVT.

The V call is TRBV14, the J call TRBJ2-2; D is perhaps TRBD2 (6 bases). V dropped 5 bases and J dropped 7 bases, with 17 bases sitting between them. CDR1 is SGHDN and CDR2 is FVKESK in the germline V gene. This CDR3 has 15 residues. The CDR3 nucleotides read TGTGCCAGCAGCTTCGTAACTAGCTACGGCGGGGAGCTGTTTTTT. Residues: CASSFVTSYGGELFF.

The chain recombines TRBV6-2 or TRBV6-3 with TRBJ2-2; TRBD1 aligns across 9 bases. The V gene's germline CDR1 is MNHEY and CDR2 SVGEGT. With 2 bases clipped from V and 3 bases from J, the junction kept 10 bases outside the gene matches. This CDR3 has 18 amino acids. CDR3 DNA: TGTGCCAGCAGTTACCGGGGGCCGGGACAGGGATACACCGGGGAGCTGTTTTTT. This codes for CASSYRGPGQGYTGELFF.

This sequence joins TRBV7-2 and TRBJ2-1, with 8 bases aligning to TRBD1. This CDR3 has 15 amino acids. Per germline, CDR1 SGHTA and CDR2 FQGNSA. J lost 2 bases, V lost 1 base, and 1 base had no gene match. CDR3 nucleotides: TGTGCCAGCAGCTTAGAGGGACAGGCCTACAATGAGCAGTTCTTC. This encodes CASSLEGQAYNEQFF.

The chain uses TRBV28 and TRBJ2-3, with D perhaps matching TRBD2 (5 bases). Germline CDR1 MDHEN, CDR2 SYDVKM. V was cut by 5 bases and J by 7 bases, with 19 bases left in between. This CDR3 comprises 15 residues. Here the CDR3 DNA reads TGTGCCAGCAGTGCGGGTATAGCGAACGGAAATACGCAGTATTTT. Protein sequence: CASSAGIANGNTQYF.

The chain couples TRBV28 to TRBJ2-3, with a tentative D call TRBD2 (5 bases). The V gene's germline CDR1 is MDHEN and CDR2 SYDVKM. The length of the CDR3 is 14 residues. Trimming removed 8 bases from V and 2 bases from J, with 14 bases in between. CDR3 sequence: CASGRIRDTDTQYF. DNA for the CDR3: TGTGCCAGCGGTCGGATCCGGGACACAGATACGCAGTATTTT.

This clone was counted only a few times. The chain links TRBV4-1 to TRBJ2-5, with D perhaps TRBD2 (6 bases). CDR1 and CDR2 (germline): MGHRA, YSYEKL. The CDR3 length is 15 residues. The ends were cut back, 3 bases at V and 5 bases at J, with 16 bases in the middle. CDR3 sequence: CASSHLGGVSETQYF. The CDR3 DNA reads as TGCGCCAGCAGCCATCTCGGGGGTGTTTCGGAGACCCAGTACTTC.

V is TRBV11-2 and J is TRBJ1-2; D is possibly TRBD1 (5 bases). This CDR3 comprises 14 residues. V was shortened by 0 bases and J by 8 bases, with 13 bases between the two germline ends. Germline CDR1 reads SGHAT; CDR2 reads FQNNGV. The CDR3 sequence is CASSLDRGAGGYTF. In nucleotides, the CDR3 is TGTGCCAGCAGCTTAGATAGGGGCGCGGGGGGCTACACCTTC.

The gene calls are TRBV25-1 and TRBJ2-7; TRBD1 is a possible D gene (6 bases). The CDR3 consists of 14 residues. Germline V gene lookup returns CDR1 MGHDK and CDR2 SYGVNS. Deletions cut 7 bases from V and 1 base from J, with 14 bases between. This CDR3 is CASTPRTASYEQYF. DNA for the CDR3: TGTGCCAGCACCCCTCGGACAGCTTCCTACGAGCAGTACTTC.

The sample holds one count of this clone. The chain combines TRBV7-9 with TRBJ2-1; TRBD2 might be the D (5 bases). The CDR3 has 14 amino acids. The germline CDR1 and CDR2 sequences are SEHNR and FQNEAQ (reference sequence). V lost 3 bases, J lost 7 bases, and 13 bases lay in between. CDR3 in DNA: TGTGCCAGCAGCTTGGGCGGGCGCGGGAATGAGCAGTTCTTC. This sequence encodes CASSLGGRGNEQFF.

The CDR3 coding sequence is TGTGCCAGCAGCCAAACAGGGGCCACTTCCCCCGCTGAAGCTTTCTTT. Protein: CASSQTGATSPAEAFF. The chain employs TRBV7-8 and TRBJ1-1, with 7 nucleotides matching TRBD1. Germline-derived CDR1 and CDR2 are SGHVS and FQNEAQ. V shed 5 bases, J shed 6 bases, and the junction held 15 bases outside the gene matches. The CDR3 runs to 16 residues.

The chain uses TRBV6-6 and TRBJ2-3, with 8 bases identical to TRBD1. After removal of 5 bases from V and 2 bases from J, the junction contained 9 bases not matched to a gene. In germline, CDR1 is MNHNY, CDR2 SVGAGI (reference sequence). This CDR3 spans 16 amino acids. The CDR3 DNA reads TGTGCCAGCAGTCCACCAGGGACAGGAACCACAGATACGCAGTATTTT. As protein: CASSPPGTGTTDTQYF.

The chain joins TRBV27 to TRBJ2-5; 7 bases line up with TRBD2. CDR1 and CDR2 (germline): MNHEY, SMNVEV (reference sequence). The junction had 6 bases not matched to a gene; V was cut back by 5 bases and J by 3 bases. CDR3 length: 14 amino acids. The CDR3 loop is CASSPLGGEETQYF. The CDR3 nucleotides are TGTGCCAGCAGTCCCTTGGGGGGGGAAGAGACCCAGTACTTC.

This chain connects TRBV4-2 to TRBJ1-2; 8 nucleotides align to TRBD1. This CDR3 has 17 amino acids. Per germline, CDR1 LGHNA and CDR2 YNFKEQ. Trimming at V came to 0 bases and at J to 5 bases, leaving 11 bases not matched to a gene. CDR3 amino acids: CASSQDALGQGVYGYTF. CDR3 nucleotide sequence: TGTGCCAGCAGCCAAGATGCCCTCGGACAGGGAGTATATGGCTACACCTTC.

The chain recombines TRBV30 with TRBJ1-2; D is perhaps TRBD1 (5 bases). The CDR3 contains 14 residues. Germline values: CDR1 GTSNPN, CDR2 SVGIG (reference sequence). V was shortened by 8 bases and J by 4 bases, with 20 bases between the two germline ends. This CDR3 is CAEKLKGMIYGYTF. Written as DNA, the CDR3 is TGTGCCGAAAAGCTAAAGGGGATGATCTATGGCTACACCTTC.

V usage is TRBV28 and J usage is TRBJ1-6, with D possibly being TRBD1 (6 bases). This CDR3 comprises 12 residues. The V and J ends lost 8 bases and 6 bases respectively, with 8 bases between them. Germline CDR1 MDHEN, CDR2 SYDVKM. CDR3 in amino acids: CASHRANSPLHF. Here the CDR3 DNA reads TGTGCCAGCCACAGGGCTAATTCACCCCTCCACTTT.

The chain uses TRBV5-1 and TRBJ2-3, with D perhaps TRBD2 (6 bases). The V end was cut by 0 bases, the J end by 3 bases, with 11 bases between. In germline, CDR1 is SGHRS, CDR2 YFSETQ. This CDR3 comprises 15 residues. The DNA of the CDR3 is TGCGCCAGCAGCTTGGCGGGGGAGGCAACAGATACGCAGTATTTT. Translating it yields CASSLAGEATDTQYF.

This chain joins TRBV24-1 and TRBJ2-3; D possibly corresponds to TRBD1 (5 bases). V was shortened by 4 bases and J by 1 base, with 8 bases between the two germline ends. Per the germline V gene, CDR1 is KGHDR and CDR2 is SFDVKD. CDR3 length: 14 residues. In DNA, the CDR3 is TGTGCCACCAGTGACCAGGGTCGCACAGATACGCAGTATTTT. Translation gives CATSDQGRTDTQYF.

The chain links TRBV18 to TRBJ1-1; 8 bases are a match to TRBD1. The CDR3 spans 17 residues. Germline V gene sequence: CDR1 KGHSH, CDR2 LQKENI. V trimming: 4 bases; J trimming: 2 bases; junction bases outside the gene matches: 12. The CDR3 is CASSRQDRGFYNTEAFF. The CDR3 DNA reads TGTGCCAGCTCACGACAAGACAGGGGTTTTTATAACACTGAAGCTTTCTTT. Combining the CDR3 with reference TRBV18 and TRBJ1-1 gives the whole variable domain NAGVMQNPRHLVRRRGQEARLRCSPMKGHSHVYWYRQLPEEGLKFMVYLQKENIIDESGMPKERFSAEFPKEGPSILRIQQVVRGDSAAYFCASSRQDRGFYNTEAFFGQGTRLTVV.

The gene calls are TRBV11-2 and TRBJ1-1; the D gene is possibly TRBD1 (5 bases). The germline gives CDR1 SGHAT, CDR2 FQNNGV. The CDR3 loop spans 15 amino acids. Trimming pared 2 bases from V and 3 bases from J, leaving 13 bases between. CDR3 loop: CASSLPPGEDTEAFF. In DNA form, the CDR3 reads TGTGCCAGCAGCTTACCCCCGGGGGAGGACACTGAAGCTTTCTTT. Complete variable domain (other parts from reference TRBV11-2 and TRBJ1-1): EAGVAQSPRYKIIEKRQSVAFWCNPISGHATLYWYQQILGQGPKLLIQFQNNGVVDDSQLPKDRFSAERLKGVDSTLKIQPAKLEDSAVYLCASSLPPGEDTEAFFGQGTRLTVV.

The chain has TRBV12-5 and TRBJ2-2; D is undetermined. The CDR3 extends over 13 amino acids. The germline V and J ends were trimmed by 5 bases and 6 bases, with 10 bases remaining between them. The germline V gene has CDR1 LGHNT and CDR2 FRNRAP. CDR3 sequence reads: CASGLQLSGELFF. The CDR3 DNA reads as TGTGCTAGTGGTCTCCAACTCTCCGGGGAGCTGTTTTTT.

This chain uses TRBV5-1 with TRBJ1-4; 7 bases are shared with TRBD1. The J segment lost 10 bases and the V segment lost 3 bases, leaving 9 bases of the junction unmatched. Per germline, CDR1 SGHRS and CDR2 YFSETQ. This CDR3 has 14 amino acids. CDR3 in DNA: TGCGCCAGCAGCTCGGGACAGTTGGATGGAAAACTGTTTTTT. As protein: CASSSGQLDGKLFF.

This chain connects TRBV7-8 to TRBJ2-1; 7 bases match TRBD2. The germline gives CDR1 SGHVS, CDR2 FQNEAQ. V trimming: 1 base; J trimming: 4 bases; junction bases outside the gene matches: 4. This CDR3 has 15 amino acids. CDR3 bases: TGTGCCAGCAGCTTAGTGTCTAGCGGTTACAATGAGCAGTTCTTC. It encodes CASSLVSSGYNEQFF.

V is TRBV10-3 and J is TRBJ2-1, with D tentatively TRBD1 (8 bases). V was cut by 4 bases and J by 0 bases, with 19 bases left in between. The CDR3 is made up of 18 amino acids. The germline V gene has CDR1 ENHRY and CDR2 SYGVKD. The CDR3, as DNA: TGTGCCATCAGTGGCGGACAGGGACTAACCAGCTCCTACAATGAGCAGTTCTTC. Amino acids: CAISGGQGLTSSYNEQFF.

V and J are TRBV7-3 and TRBJ2-1, with TRBD2 identical over 10 bases. Germline CDR1 and CDR2: SGHTA and FQGTGA. Trimming at V came to 4 bases and at J to 7 bases, leaving 1 base not matched to a gene. There are 13 residues in the CDR3. CDR3 nucleotides: TGTGCCAGCAGCTCAGCGGGGGGGAATGAGCAGTTCTTC. Amino acid sequence: CASSSAGGNEQFF.

J is TRBJ1-2 and V is TRBV5-1; the match to TRBD1 covers 9 bases. The ends lost 1 base at V and 6 bases at J; junction bases unmatched: 4. Germline CDR1 SGHRS, CDR2 YFSETQ. This CDR3 has 14 residues. The CDR3 loop reads CASSLTGGVDGYTF. The CDR3 bases are TGCGCCAGCAGCTTGACAGGGGGCGTAGATGGCTACACCTTC.